Each of the 16 T cell receptor beta chains below was sequenced from the same sample in a study of cytomegalovirus exposure and HLA in healthy donors. PCR involved 60 Vbeta and 13 Jbeta primers. Sequencing used immunoSEQ multiplex PCR; TCRdb keeps in-frame clones, though not all of them. The table lists about 92,000 clones, about 85% of them singletons. The specimen was PBMCs. The receptors shown here come from a girl aged 2 to 10 in good health and CMV-seropositive.

V gene TRBV6-4 combines with J gene TRBJ1-4, with D possibly matching TRBD1 (5 bases). Trimming left V 5 bases short and J 3 bases short, with 10 bases between. Per the germline V gene, CDR1 is MRHNA and CDR2 is SNTAGT. There are 14 residues in the CDR3. The CDR3: CASSLRQSNEKLFF. CDR3 coding DNA: TGTGCCAGCAGTCTCCGACAGTCTAATGAAAAACTGTTTTTT.

This CDR3 reads CASSFGSGGSAFF. In DNA form, the CDR3 reads TGTGCCAGCAGTTTTGGGTCCGGAGGGTCGGCTTTCTTT. The rearrangement uses TRBV28 and TRBJ1-1; unclear D gene. Germline CDR1 and CDR2: MDHEN and SYDVKM. Trimming took 3 bases from V and 11 from J, leaving 16 bases between them. This CDR3 is 13 amino acids long. Combining the CDR3 with reference TRBV28 and TRBJ1-1 gives the whole variable domain DVKVTQSSRYLVKRTGEKVFLECVQDMDHENMFWYRQDPGLGLRLIYFSYDVKMKEKGDIPEGYSVSREKKERFSLILESASTNQTSMYLCASSFGSGGSAFFGQGTRLTVV.

This clone was counted between two and nine times. The chain recombines TRBV5-4 with TRBJ1-2; 8 bases fit TRBD1. This CDR3 is 15 amino acids long. V gave up 4 bases and J gave up 4 bases; unmatched junction bases: 9. Germline V lookup: CDR1 SGHNT, CDR2 YYREEE (reference sequence). CDR3 sequence reads: CASSGPDREGYGYTF. For the CDR3, the DNA is TGTGCCAGCAGCGGACCGGACAGGGAAGGCTATGGCTACACCTTC.

The chain joins TRBV18 to TRBJ1-1; no clear D gene. Germline CDR1 KGHSH, CDR2 LQKENI. This CDR3 spans 16 amino acids. The germline V and J ends were trimmed by 3 bases and 1 base, with 15 bases remaining between them. The CDR3 DNA sequence: TGTGCCAGCTCACCTCGCGAACAGACGCAGAACACTGAAGCTTTCTTT. Its translation: CASSPREQTQNTEAFF.

V is TRBV6-5 and J is TRBJ2-6; D gene unclear. In germline, CDR1 is MNHEY, CDR2 SVGAGI. The CDR3 totals 14 residues. V lost 5 bases to trimming and J lost 2 bases, with 7 bases between them. In nucleotides, the CDR3 is TGTGCCAGCAGTAAAGCCGCTGGGGCCAACGTCCTGACTTTC. The encoded protein is CASSKAAGANVLTF.

The rearrangement uses TRBV2 and TRBJ2-2; D unresolved. The CDR3 is 11 amino acids. Trimming stripped 7 bases from V and 5 bases from J, with 5 bases between. Germline V gene sequence: CDR1 SNHLY, CDR2 FYNNEI. The CDR3 DNA follows: TGTGCCAGCACCCCTACCGGGGAGCTGTTTTTT. This translates into CASTPTGELFF. Supplemented by reference TRBV2 and TRBJ2-2, the full variable domain reads EPEVTQTPSHQVTQMGQEVILRCVPISNHLYFYWYRQILGQKVEFLVSFYNNEISEKSEIFDDQFSVERPDGSNFTLKIRSTKLEDSAMYFCASTPTGELFFGEGSRLTVL.

In this sample, this clone turned up once. The genes are TRBV5-6 and TRBJ1-2; possible D gene TRBD1, 6 bases. The germline V gene has CDR1 SGHDT and CDR2 YYEEEE. The CDR3 spans 13 residues. Trimming pared 5 bases from V and 3 bases from J, leaving 11 bases between. The CDR3 nucleotides are TGTGCCAGCAGTACAGGGTATTACTATGGCTACACCTTC. Translated, it gives CASSTGYYYGYTF. Full variable domain (rest looked up from reference TRBV5-6 and TRBJ1-2): DAGVTQSPTHLIKTRGQQVTLRCSPKSGHDTVSWYQQALGQGPQFIFQYYEEEERQRGNFPDRFSGHQFPNYSSELNVNALLLGDSALYLCASSTGYYYGYTFGSGTRLTVV.

The chain combines TRBV28 with TRBJ2-3; 9 bases align to TRBD2. Germline CDR1 is MDHEN and CDR2 is SYDVKM. The CDR3 is made up of 17 amino acids. V lost 5 bases, J lost 2 bases, and 11 bases stayed unmatched. In DNA, the CDR3 is TGTGCCAGCAGTGCCGCCCTTCTAGCGGGATACACAGATACGCAGTATTTT. This encodes CASSAALLAGYTDTQYF.

This chain's CDR3 is CASSQRGNTEAFF. The CDR3 nucleotides read TGCGCCAGCAGCCAACGGGGGAACACTGAAGCTTTCTTT. The chain employs TRBV4-1 and TRBJ1-1; unclear D gene. V dropped 2 bases and J dropped 1 base, with 5 bases sitting between them. The CDR3 is 13 amino acids. Germline values: CDR1 MGHRA, CDR2 YSYEKL.

The gene calls are TRBV27 and TRBJ2-3, with TRBD2 matching 12 bases. The germline gives CDR1 MNHEY, CDR2 SMNVEV (reference sequence). There are 19 residues in the CDR3. Trimming took 1 base from V and 1 from J; bases not matched to a gene: 9. The CDR3 region has the DNA TGTGCCAGCAGTTTATTGACCCTAGCGGGAGGGCCGCGCACAGATACGCAGTATTTT. Its protein is CASSLLTLAGGPRTDTQYF.

This chain joins TRBV15 and TRBJ2-7; D is perhaps TRBD1 (6 bases). Germline V gene sequence: CDR1 LNHNV, CDR2 YYDKDF (reference sequence). This CDR3 region has 16 residues. The V end was cut by 1 base, the J end by 7 bases, with 20 bases between. CDR3 in amino acids: CATSRGNGDRLGEQYF. The CDR3 DNA follows: TGTGCCACCAGCAGAGGAAATGGCGACAGGCTGGGGGAGCAGTACTTC.

This clone was found once. This chain joins TRBV4-1 and TRBJ1-5; D remains unclear. The CDR3 consists of 14 residues. Germline V CDR1 and CDR2: MGHRA, YSYEKL. V gave up 1 base and J gave up 7 bases, with 11 bases separating them. In nucleotides, the CDR3 is TGCGCCAGCAGCCAAGTTAAGTCGAGGCAGCCCCAGCATTTT. Encoded protein: CASSQVKSRQPQHF.

This clone was detected only once. This chain uses TRBV19 with TRBJ1-6, with D unclear. The CDR3 has 15 amino acids. The germline gives CDR1 LNHDA, CDR2 SQIVND (reference sequence). The ends were cut back, 8 bases at V and 0 bases at J, with 11 bases in the middle. The CDR3 coding sequence is TGTGCCAGTTCCGCAGGCAGCTCCTATAATTCACCCCTCCACTTT. This sequence encodes CASSAGSSYNSPLHF. The full variable domain, its missing parts supplied by reference TRBV19 and TRBJ1-6, is DGGITQSPKYLFRKEGQNVTLSCEQNLNHDAMYWYRQDPGQGLRLIYYSQIVNDFQKGDIAEGYSVSREKKESFPLTVTSAQKNPTAFYLCASSAGSSYNSPLHFGNGTRLTVT.

V usage is TRBV6-5 and J usage is TRBJ2-7; TRBD1 might be the D (5 bases). This CDR3 spans 16 amino acids. V shed 1 base and J shed 0 bases, with 13 bases lying between them. The germline CDR1 and CDR2 sequences are MNHEY and SVGAGI. CDR3: CASSYWGGTSSYEQYF. Here the CDR3 DNA reads TGTGCCAGCAGTTACTGGGGCGGAACGAGCTCCTACGAGCAGTACTTC.

This clone was counted a single time. The chain has TRBV5-1 and TRBJ1-1; TRBD1 is a possible D gene (6 bases). Germline lookup yields CDR1 SGHRS and CDR2 YFSETQ. V was shortened by 4 bases and J by 1 base, with 11 bases between the two germline ends. The CDR3 spans 14 residues. The CDR3 reads CASSKRTANTEAFF. CDR3 bases: TGCGCCAGCAGCAAAAGGACAGCGAACACTGAAGCTTTCTTT.

Notes on this clone: Other DNA sequences in the sample encode the same CDR3. V gene TRBV28 combines with J gene TRBJ2-4, with D possibly matching TRBD1 (5 bases). This CDR3 is 14 amino acids long. V was trimmed by 3 bases and J by 0 bases, leaving 6 bases between them. The germline gives CDR1 MDHEN, CDR2 SYDVKM. CDR3 coding DNA: TGTGCCAGCAGTTTCCAGGGAGCCAAAAACATTCAGTACTTC. Protein sequence: CASSFQGAKNIQYF.